Each of the 15 T cell receptor beta chains below was sequenced from the same sample in a study of a mutant IDH1 vaccine in newly diagnosed glioma. The antigens these receptors bind are not known. Time point noted: week 23, last vaccination. The vaccine gave 300 ug of a 20-mer mutant IDH1 peptide subcutaneously per dose. Repertoires were generated with immunoSEQ multiplex PCR, while TCRdb's copy carries only in-frame clones and drops some. The profile covers tens of thousands of clones, with 85% to 90% appearing a single time and 0.6% to 0.95% taken by the ten largest. Sequenced material: PBMCs, taken from a glioma patient whose treatment included an IDH1 peptide vaccine. The receptors derive from a woman aged 45-65 years with glioma.

The CDR3 region is CASSEPAPNTGELFF. The CDR3 DNA reads TGTGCCAGCAGTGAACCAGCGCCTAACACCGGGGAGCTGTTTTTT. The chain employs TRBV6-1 and TRBJ2-2; D is uncertain. Between the trimmed V and J ends, which lost 2 bases and 2 bases, there was a span of 9 bases. The CDR3 consists of 15 residues. CDR1 is MNHNS and CDR2 is SASEGT in the germline V gene.

The chain uses TRBV5-1 and TRBJ2-2, with 9 bases that match TRBD1. Germline V lookup: CDR1 SGHRS, CDR2 YFSETQ. The CDR3 spans 15 residues. Germline trimming cut 2 bases from V and 6 bases from J; bases unmatched to any gene: 5. The CDR3 region is CASSFRDRDSGELFF. The CDR3 DNA is TGCGCCAGCAGCTTCCGGGACAGGGATTCCGGGGAGCTGTTTTTT.

The CDR3, as DNA: TGCAGCGTGGACAGGGGGCCGGCGAACACTGAAGCTTTCTTT. Translating it yields CSVDRGPANTEAFF. The chain carries TRBV29-1 and TRBJ1-1; 11 nucleotides agree with TRBD1. The V gene's germline CDR1 is SQVTM and CDR2 ANQGSEA. Unmatched junction bases numbered 4, after V lost 6 bases and J lost 1 base. CDR3 length: 14 residues.

The chain employs TRBV28 and TRBJ2-1; a possible D gene is TRBD1 (6 bases). Germline V gene sequence: CDR1 MDHEN, CDR2 SYDVKM. Trimming left V 6 bases short and J 1 base short, with 19 bases between. The CDR3 consists of 17 residues. The CDR3 DNA reads as TGTGCCAGCAGAAACCCTCGACAGGACCGTTCCTACAATGAGCAGTTCTTC. Protein: CASRNPRQDRSYNEQFF. Variable domain in full (rest from reference TRBV28 and TRBJ2-1): DVKVTQSSRYLVKRTGEKVFLECVQDMDHENMFWYRQDPGLGLRLIYFSYDVKMKEKGDIPEGYSVSREKKERFSLILESASTNQTSMYLCASRNPRQDRSYNEQFFGPGTRLTVL.

The genes are TRBV9 and TRBJ2-2; D is uncertain. This CDR3 contains 15 residues. V was cut by 0 bases and J by 6 bases, with 12 bases left in between. Germline V gene lookup returns CDR1 SGDLS and CDR2 YYNGEE. CDR3 sequence (DNA): TGTGCCAGCAGCGTAGCTTCGAGGAGCCCCGGGGAGCTGTTTTTT. Its protein product is CASSVASRSPGELFF.

The chain has TRBV4-1 and TRBJ2-7, with 15 bases matching TRBD2. The CDR3 runs to 18 residues. Germline values: CDR1 MGHRA, CDR2 YSYEKL. Trimming took 0 bases from V and 0 from J; bases not matched to a gene: 3. In DNA, the CDR3 is TGCGCCAGCAGCCAAGACATGGGACTAGCGGGAGGCTCCTACGAGCAGTACTTC. This gives the protein CASSQDMGLAGGSYEQYF.

The chain recombines TRBV10-3 with TRBJ2-5; 7 positions agree with TRBD1. The CDR3 runs to 13 residues. V dropped 8 bases and J dropped 1; count of bases not matched to a gene: 4. CDR1 and CDR2 (germline): ENHRY, SYGVKD. CDR3 sequence: CAIGGQTQETQYF. CDR3 DNA sequence: TGTGCCATCGGGGGACAGACCCAAGAGACCCAGTACTTC.

The chain uses TRBV20-1 and TRBJ1-2; D unresolved. The CDR3 sequence is 11 residues long. Germline assignment: CDR1 DFQATT and CDR2 SNEGSKA (reference sequence). The CDR3 DNA reads TGCGGAGTACTACTTCCCTATGGCTACACCTTC. This gives the protein CGVLLPYGYTF.

J is TRBJ1-5 and V is TRBV6-1, with D tentatively TRBD1 (6 bases). Deletions cut 0 bases from V and 1 base from J, with 10 bases between. Germline loops: CDR1 MNHNS, CDR2 SASEGT. CDR3 size: 16 residues. DNA for the CDR3: TGTGCCAGCAGTGAAGCGCTTGGGACAAGCAATCAGCCCCAGCATTTT. It codes for CASSEALGTSNQPQHF.

This chain links TRBV29-1 with TRBJ1-1; possible D gene TRBD1, 5 bases. This CDR3 is built from 11 residues. The germline V and J ends were trimmed by 0 bases and 12 bases, with 11 bases remaining between them. Germline V CDR1 and CDR2: SQVTM, ANQGSEA. CDR3 region: CSVEDGAGSFF. As DNA, the CDR3 is TGCAGCGTTGAAGATGGGGCGGGCTCTTTCTTT.

V usage is TRBV5-1 and J usage is TRBJ2-1; TRBD2 matches 9 bases. CDR1 and CDR2 from the germline V gene are SGHRS and YFSETQ. J lost 5 bases, V lost 4 bases, and 7 bases had no gene match. This CDR3 has 15 residues. The CDR3 sequence is CASSPRTSVNNEQFF. Here the CDR3 DNA reads TGCGCCAGCAGCCCACGGACTAGCGTAAACAATGAGCAGTTCTTC.

V is TRBV7-8 and J is TRBJ2-3, with 9 nucleotides matching TRBD1. CDR1 and CDR2 from the germline V gene are SGHVS and FQNEAQ. The junction had 11 bases not matched to a gene; V was cut back by 11 bases and J by 5 bases. This CDR3 is built from 14 residues. CDR3 sequence reads: CAVAELDRGDTQYF. The CDR3 bases are TGTGCCGTGGCTGAGTTGGACAGGGGAGATACGCAGTATTTT.

This sequence joins TRBV7-6 and TRBJ2-1; D may match TRBD1 or TRBD2 (6 bases each). CDR3 length: 13 amino acids. Trimming left V 1 base short and J 11 bases short, with 12 bases between. Germline values: CDR1 SGHVS, CDR2 FNYEAQ. The CDR3 protein is CASSLDGGGQQFF. In nucleotides, the CDR3 is TGTGCCAGCAGCTTAGACGGGGGCGGACAGCAGTTCTTC.

This chain links TRBV7-9 with TRBJ2-1; TRBD2 matches 11 bases. The V gene end was trimmed by 5 bases and the J gene end by 8 bases; junction bases not matched to a gene: 8. Germline V gene lookup returns CDR1 SEHNR and CDR2 FQNEAQ (reference sequence). This CDR3 comprises 15 residues. This chain's CDR3 is CASSPLAGVFHEQFF. The CDR3 DNA reads as TGTGCCAGCAGCCCACTAGCGGGAGTGTTCCATGAGCAGTTCTTC.

This clone was recorded once. The V and J genes are TRBV6-5 and TRBJ1-1; D unclear. Germline CDR1 is MNHEY and CDR2 is SVGAGI. The germline V and J ends were trimmed by 2 bases and 1 base, with 5 bases remaining between them. The CDR3 contains 13 residues. CDR3 sequence (DNA): TGTGCCAGCAGTTACACGGGGAACACTGAAGCTTTCTTT. Its protein product is CASSYTGNTEAFF.